Listed here are 5 T cell receptor beta chains from one sample, sequenced in a study of blood T cell repertoires in COVID-19. Clones were sequenced by immunoSEQ multiplex PCR, and TCRdb holds only the in-frame ones, with some missing. Of fewer than 300,000 clones listed, 70% to 90% are singletons. The specimen was peripheral blood. These receptors all come from a woman in her thirties with acute or convalescent COVID-19.

This clone has a count of ten or more. The chain has TRBV7-2 and TRBJ2-2; TRBD2 is a possible D gene (5 bases). From germline, CDR1 is SGHTA and CDR2 FQGNSA. V dropped 0 bases and J dropped 14 bases, with 10 bases sitting between them. This CDR3 region has 12 residues. As DNA, the CDR3 is TGTGCCAGCAGCTTAGCGAGGACTTCCCTGTTTTTT. It codes for CASSLARTSLFF.

The V gene is TRBV19, the J gene TRBJ1-3, with D perhaps TRBD1 (6 bases). Trimming cost V 5 bases and J 0 bases, with 14 bases left between them. Germline V gene sequence: CDR1 LNHDA, CDR2 SQIVND (reference sequence). The CDR3 runs to 16 residues. In DNA, the CDR3 is TGTGCCAGTAGTCCCGGACAGTTTCCCTCTGGAAACACCATATATTTT. Translation: CASSPGQFPSGNTIYF.

The chain couples TRBV18 to TRBJ2-7; tentatively, D is TRBD2 (5 bases). This CDR3 has 15 amino acids. Per the germline V gene, CDR1 is KGHSH and CDR2 is LQKENI. Trimming took 3 bases from V and 7 from J, leaving 19 bases between them. The CDR3 spells CASSPEGSYLSEQYF. CDR3 DNA sequence: TGTGCCAGCTCACCTGAGGGTTCCTATTTGAGTGAGCAGTACTTC.

The rearrangement uses TRBV3-1 (or the pseudogene TRBV3-2) and TRBJ2-3; TRBD1 is a possible D gene (6 bases). V shed 3 bases and J shed 6 bases, with 10 bases lying between them. The CDR3 totals 13 residues. The V gene's germline CDR1 is LGHDT and CDR2 YNNKEL (reference sequence). DNA of the CDR3: TGTGCCAGCAGCCAGGGGGCCCCGGATACGCAGTATTTT. Its translation is CASSQGAPDTQYF.

This clone came up a few times. The chain links TRBV5-4 to TRBJ2-7; 11 positions agree with TRBD2. This CDR3 has 15 amino acids. CDR1 SGHNT and CDR2 YYREEE come from the germline V gene (reference sequence). V was clipped by 3 bases and J by 4 bases; unmatched bases: 6. The CDR3 spells CASSYSGRADYEQYF. In nucleotides, the CDR3 is TGTGCCAGCAGCTATAGCGGGAGGGCCGATTACGAGCAGTACTTC.